A few counts support the clone carrying this T cell receptor (beta chain). These data come from a study of low-dose radiotherapy and immunotherapy resistance in tumors. About the research overall: Each fraction given to Cohort 2 every two weeks delivered 1 Gy, and the total reached 13 Gy over 26 weeks. Daily oral aspirin at 300 mg began on cycle 1 day 1 and lasted four cycles.

Gene-specific TRAV and TRBV primers were used for first-strand cDNA, covering alpha and beta chains. For amplifying TCRs, the PCR ran for 15 to 20 cycles with Phusion, which was used together with a constant-region primer and the adapter on the V primers. TCRdb reanalysed the reads using MiXCR and keeps one entry per CDR3 protein. This sample has about 97,000 distinct CDR3 sequences, with 20% found just once. Stated time point: after trial treatment. Treatment reported: LDRT plus nivolumab, ipilimumab, low-dose cyclophosphamide and aspirin (RACIN trial). Nivolumab, ipilimumab, aspirin, low-dose cyclophosphamide and low-dose radiotherapy were all administered to the donors. The CDR3 covers 12 residues. Germline CDR1 and CDR2: SQVTM and ANQGSEA. The ends were cut back, 4 bases at V and 5 bases at J, with 11 bases in the middle.

The receptor's source is a male donor with prostate cancer. Sequences were derived from PBMCs, sampled after low-dose radiotherapy plus immunotherapy. This chain connects TRBV29-1 to TRBJ2-5; D gene uncertain. The CDR3 loop reads CSVVTLWETQYF. The CDR3 DNA sequence: TGCAGCGTTGTGACGCTCTGGGAGACCCAGTACTTC.